Shown below are 14 T cell receptor beta chains from a single sample sequenced in a study of T cell clonality in common variable immunodeficiency. Libraries were prepared by immunoSEQ multiplex PCR; TCRdb keeps only in-frame clonotypes and omits some of them. This set yields around 42,000 clones and no singletons; the top ten hold about 3%. Specimen: peripheral blood mononuclear cells. These receptors all come from a person aged 18-70 years in good health.

This clone was counted at least ten times. The read ends 3 residues before the CDR3 terminus; that terminus is restored from the germline J gene. The rearrangement links TRBV18 to TRBJ2-7, with D perhaps being TRBD1 or TRBD2 (5 bases each). V was cut by 4 bases and J by 6 bases, with 10 bases left in between. The CDR3 has 12 residues. Germline assignment: CDR1 KGHSH and CDR2 LQKENI. This chain's CDR3 is CASSRQGVEQYF. The CDR3 DNA, read in part, is TGTGCCAGCTCACGGCAGGGAGTCGAG.

This clone showed up many times. The CDR3 end lies 3 residues beyond the end of the read and is filled in from the germline J gene. J is TRBJ1-2 and V is TRBV6-1, with D maybe TRBD1 (5 bases). This CDR3 spans 14 amino acids. Germline V CDR1 and CDR2: MNHNS, SASEGT. V gave up 1 base and J gave up 4 bases, with 10 bases separating them. The CDR3 DNA, read in part, is TGTGCCAGCAGTGAAGGGGGCAGGTTCTATGGC. Its translation is CASSEGGRFYG. The whole CDR3 sequence reads CASSEGGRFYGYTF.

This clone was recorded many times. The read gets to within 3 residues of the CDR3 end, and the germline J gene fills in the rest. The chain uses TRBV5-4 and TRBJ2-1; 8 bases are shared with TRBD2. The CDR3 loop spans 16 amino acids. Germline CDR1 SGHNT, CDR2 YYREEE (reference sequence). V lost 5 bases, J lost 5 bases, and 12 bases stayed unmatched. The CDR3 sequence is CASSSQSGSYNNEQFF. The DNA read from the CDR3 is TGTGCCAGCAGTTCCCAGAGCGGGAGCTACAACAATGAG.

At least ten counts were recorded for this clone. The read terminates 3 residues ahead of where the CDR3 ends, so the germline J gene completes it. This chain joins TRBV20-1 and TRBJ2-2; 7 nucleotides line up with TRBD1. V shed 6 bases and J 0 bases; nucleotides not matched to a gene: 4. The CDR3 contains 14 residues. The germline V gene encodes CDR1 DFQATT and CDR2 SNEGSKA (reference sequence). The CDR3 is CSAPRGSNTGELFF. The CDR3 DNA, read in part, is TGCAGTGCCCCCAGGGGGTCGAACACCGGGGAG.

This clone was seen a handful of times. From the germline J gene comes the end of the CDR3, since the read stops 3 residues before it. This sample includes further DNA sequences coding for the same CDR3. This chain links TRBV18 with TRBJ1-1, with D perhaps TRBD1 (5 bases). Deletions cut 5 bases from V and 3 bases from J, with 22 bases between. Germline loops: CDR1 KGHSH, CDR2 LQKENI. The CDR3 loop spans 17 amino acids. The CDR3: CASSTLGGALAYTEAFF. The CDR3 DNA, read in part, is TGTGCCAGCTCAACTCTGGGAGGGGCGCTTGCGTACACTGAA.

This clone was counted at least ten times. The CDR3 is cut off 3 residues early in the read; its end comes from the germline J gene. The chain is built from TRBV29-1 and TRBJ2-2; D not certain. V was shortened by 5 bases and J by 8 bases, with 12 bases between the two germline ends. Germline values: CDR1 SQVTM, CDR2 ANQGSEA. The CDR3 length is 12 residues. The CDR3 sequence is CSVLDSPGELFF. The CDR3 bases that were read are TGCAGCGTTCTGGATAGCCCAGGGGAG.

In its sample, this clone was seen many times. The chain's CDR3 is CASSPSGLVYEQYF. The part of the CDR3 DNA that was read is TGTGCCAGCTCACCTTCGGGACTAGTCTACGAG. This rearrangement joins TRBV18 to TRBJ2-7; 8 nucleotides line up with TRBD2. Coverage ceases 3 residues before the CDR3 finishes, and the germline J gene fills in the end. V gave up 3 bases and J gave up 3 bases; unmatched junction bases: 4. The CDR3 runs to 14 residues. Germline V CDR1 and CDR2: KGHSH, LQKENI.

A note on this clone: The read ends 3 residues before the CDR3 terminus; that terminus is restored from the germline J gene. The rearrangement joins TRBV14 to TRBJ2-7; TRBD2 matches 10 bases. Germline V gene lookup returns CDR1 SGHDN and CDR2 FVKESK. The CDR3 contains 15 residues. Losses at the gene ends were 2 bases for V and 6 bases for J; bases not matched to a gene: 7. This CDR3 reads CASSQLAGVMSEQYF. The CDR3 bases that were read are TGTGCCAGCAGCCAACTAGCGGGAGTTATGTCCGAG.

This clone was seen many times. The CDR3 goes on 3 residues after the read ends, and that part is filled in from the germline J gene. The chain recombines TRBV19 with TRBJ1-2; D call uncertain. The CDR3 has 13 residues. The germline V gene has CDR1 LNHDA and CDR2 SQIVND (reference sequence). V was trimmed by 4 bases and J by 7 bases, leaving 13 bases between them. CDR3 in amino acids: CASSTDGDGGYTF. CDR3 DNA (partial): TGTGCCAGTAGTACCGACGGGGATGGTGGC.

This clone was counted ten times or more. Coverage ceases 3 residues before the CDR3 finishes, and the germline J gene fills in the end. The gene calls are TRBV19 and TRBJ2-1; TRBD2 might be the D (5 bases). V was cut by 8 bases and J by 0 bases, with 17 bases left in between. Germline V CDR1 and CDR2: LNHDA, SQIVND (reference sequence). This CDR3 contains 16 residues. CDR3 in amino acids: CASFLSGESSYNEQFF. The CDR3 DNA, read in part, is TGTGCCAGTTTTCTCTCCGGGGAAAGCTCCTACAATGAG.

This clone was counted ten times or more. The sequenced fragment ends 3 residues before the CDR3 boundary, so the rest is inferred from the germline J gene. The chain carries TRBV12-3 or TRBV12-4 and TRBJ2-1; D gene uncertain. The germline V and J ends were trimmed by 5 bases and 3 bases, with 17 bases remaining between them. CDR3 size: 16 residues. CDR3 amino acids: CASSRRPTPGYNEQFF. The CDR3 bases that were read are TGTGCCAGCAGTCGAAGACCCACACCGGGCTACAATGAG.

This clone was seen at least ten times. The CDR3 end falls 3 residues outside the read, so it is completed with the germline J gene. The chain has TRBV29-1 and TRBJ2-3; D call uncertain. CDR3 length: 12 amino acids. CDR1 and CDR2 (germline): SQVTM, ANQGSEA. The ends were cut back, 3 bases at V and 4 bases at J, with 8 bases in the middle. CDR3 bases read: TGCAGCGTTGACAAGAAGGCAGATACG. Protein product: CSVDKKADT. The CDR3, in full, reads CSVDKKADTQYF.

This clone was seen at least ten times. The read finishes 3 residues shy of the CDR3 end, and the germline J gene is used to complete it. The chain carries TRBV6-2 or TRBV6-3 and TRBJ1-2; a weak D match, TRBD1 (6 bases). This CDR3 has 15 amino acids. V lost 5 bases to trimming and J lost 6 bases, with 19 bases between them. Germline V gene sequence: CDR1 MNHEY, CDR2 SVGEGT. This CDR3 is CASSRRQDLYDGYTF. The covered CDR3 bases are TGTGCCAGCAGTCGACGACAGGACTTATACGATGGC.

This clone was counted many times. With the read ending 3 residues before the CDR3 end, the germline J gene is used to fill in that end. The chain carries TRBV7-2 and TRBJ2-3, with 13 bases that match TRBD2. After removal of 5 bases from V and 6 bases from J, the junction contained 5 bases not matched to a gene. The CDR3 consists of 15 residues. CDR1 SGHTA and CDR2 FQGNSA come from the germline V gene. The chain's CDR3 is CASSGLAGAPDTQYF. CDR3 DNA (partial): TGTGCCAGCAGCGGACTAGCGGGGGCTCCTGATACG.